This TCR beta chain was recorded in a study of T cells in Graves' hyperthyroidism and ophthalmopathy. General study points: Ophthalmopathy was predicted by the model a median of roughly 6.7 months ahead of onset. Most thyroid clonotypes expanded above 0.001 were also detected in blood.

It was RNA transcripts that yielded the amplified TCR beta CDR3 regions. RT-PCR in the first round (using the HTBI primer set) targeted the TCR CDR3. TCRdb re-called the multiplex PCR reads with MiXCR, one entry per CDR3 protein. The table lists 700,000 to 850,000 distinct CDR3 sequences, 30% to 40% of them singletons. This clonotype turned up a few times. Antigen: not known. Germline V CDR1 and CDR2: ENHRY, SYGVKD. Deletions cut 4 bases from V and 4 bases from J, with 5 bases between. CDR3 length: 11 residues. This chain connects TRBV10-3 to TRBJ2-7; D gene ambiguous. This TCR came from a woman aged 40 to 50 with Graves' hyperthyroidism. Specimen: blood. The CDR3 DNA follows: TGTGCCATCAGTGTCGAATACGAGCAGTACTTC. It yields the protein CAISVEYEQYF.